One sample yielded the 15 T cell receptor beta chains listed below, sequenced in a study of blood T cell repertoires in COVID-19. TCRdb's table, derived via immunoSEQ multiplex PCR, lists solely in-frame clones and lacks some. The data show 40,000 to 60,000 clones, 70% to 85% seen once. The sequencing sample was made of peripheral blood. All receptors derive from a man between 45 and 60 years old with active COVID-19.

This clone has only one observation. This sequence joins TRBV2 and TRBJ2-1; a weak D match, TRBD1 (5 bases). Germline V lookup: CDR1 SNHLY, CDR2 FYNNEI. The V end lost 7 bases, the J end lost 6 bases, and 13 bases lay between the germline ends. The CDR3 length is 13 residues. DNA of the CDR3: TGTGCCAGCACCAGGCGCCAGGGCAATGAGCAGTTCTTC. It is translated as CASTRRQGNEQFF.

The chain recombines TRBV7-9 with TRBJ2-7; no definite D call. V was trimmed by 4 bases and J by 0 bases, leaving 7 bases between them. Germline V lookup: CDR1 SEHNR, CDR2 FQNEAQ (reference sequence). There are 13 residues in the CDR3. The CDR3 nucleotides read TGTGCCAGCAGCTCGCCCAGCTCCTACGAGCAGTACTTC. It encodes CASSSPSSYEQYF.

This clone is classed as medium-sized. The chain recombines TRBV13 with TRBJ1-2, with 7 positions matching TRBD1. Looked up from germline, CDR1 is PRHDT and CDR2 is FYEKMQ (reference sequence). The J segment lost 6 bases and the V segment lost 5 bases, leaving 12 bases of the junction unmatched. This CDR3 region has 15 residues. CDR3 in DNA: TGTGCCAGCAGCCCGAGGGGGCAAGGGCCCGATGGCTACACCTTC. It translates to CASSPRGQGPDGYTF.

The CDR3 protein is CASSYAGQGLGEQYF. The DNA for the CDR3 is TGTGCCAGCAGTTACGCTGGACAGGGGTTAGGCGAGCAGTACTTC. The chain links TRBV6-5 to TRBJ2-7, with 9 bases that match TRBD1. V lost 2 bases to trimming and J lost 6 bases; unmatched junction nucleotides: 8. Germline V CDR1 and CDR2: MNHEY, SVGAGI. The CDR3 is 15 residues long.

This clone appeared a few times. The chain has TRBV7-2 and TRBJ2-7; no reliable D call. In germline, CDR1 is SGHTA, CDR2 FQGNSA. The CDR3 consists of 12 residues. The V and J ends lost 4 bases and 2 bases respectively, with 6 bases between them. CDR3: CASSSLPYEQYF. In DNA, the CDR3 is TGTGCCAGCAGCTCCCTCCCCTACGAGCAGTACTTC.

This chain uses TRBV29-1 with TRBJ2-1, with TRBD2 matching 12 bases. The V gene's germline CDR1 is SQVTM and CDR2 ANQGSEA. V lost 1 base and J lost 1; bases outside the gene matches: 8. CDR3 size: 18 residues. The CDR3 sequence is CSVEGLAGGLGSYNEQFF. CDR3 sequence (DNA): TGCAGCGTTGAAGGCCTAGCGGGGGGGCTGGGTTCCTACAATGAGCAGTTCTTC.

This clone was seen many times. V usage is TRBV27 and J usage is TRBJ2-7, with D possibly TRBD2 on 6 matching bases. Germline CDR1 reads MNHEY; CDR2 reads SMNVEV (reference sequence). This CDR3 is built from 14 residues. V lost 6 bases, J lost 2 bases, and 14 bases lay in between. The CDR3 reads CASRLFSGPYEQYF. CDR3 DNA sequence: TGTGCCAGCAGGTTGTTTAGCGGCCCCTACGAGCAGTACTTC.

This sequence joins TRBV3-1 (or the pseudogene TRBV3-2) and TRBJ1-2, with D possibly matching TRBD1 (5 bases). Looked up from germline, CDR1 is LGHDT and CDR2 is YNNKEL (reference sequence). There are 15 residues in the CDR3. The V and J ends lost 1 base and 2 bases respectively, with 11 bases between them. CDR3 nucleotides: TGTGCCAGCAGCCAAGGGACAAGGTGGAACTATGGCTACACCTTC. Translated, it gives CASSQGTRWNYGYTF.

CDR3 loop: CASSEGGTGASPLHF. The CDR3 DNA follows: TGTGCCAGCAGTGAAGGCGGGACAGGGGCGTCACCCCTCCACTTT. V is TRBV6-1 and J is TRBJ1-6, with 10 bases aligning to TRBD1. The V gene end was trimmed by 1 base and the J gene end by 10 bases; junction bases not matched to a gene: 4. CDR3 length: 15 amino acids. In germline, CDR1 is MNHNS, CDR2 SASEGT.

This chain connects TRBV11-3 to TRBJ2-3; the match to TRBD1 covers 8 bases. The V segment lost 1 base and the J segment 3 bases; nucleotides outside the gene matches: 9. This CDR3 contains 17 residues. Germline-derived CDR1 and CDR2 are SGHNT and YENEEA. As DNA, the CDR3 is TGTGCCAGCAGCTTAGCCTCACAGGGGGTCACTACAGATACGCAGTATTTT. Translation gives CASSLASQGVTTDTQYF.

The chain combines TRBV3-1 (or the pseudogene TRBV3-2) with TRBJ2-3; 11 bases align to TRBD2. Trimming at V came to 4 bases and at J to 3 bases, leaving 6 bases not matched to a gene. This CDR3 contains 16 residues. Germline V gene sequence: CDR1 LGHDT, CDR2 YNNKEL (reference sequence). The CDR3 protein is CASSRVAGGLTDTQYF. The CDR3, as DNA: TGTGCCAGCAGCCGGGTAGCGGGGGGGCTGACAGATACGCAGTATTTT.

The CDR3 coding sequence is TGTGCCAGCTCACCTATCGGACAGGGGCCCTACGAGCAGTACTTC. It yields the protein CASSPIGQGPYEQYF. The chain joins TRBV18 to TRBJ2-7; 9 bases agree with TRBD1. This CDR3 contains 15 residues. With 3 bases clipped from V and 2 bases from J, the junction kept 5 bases outside the gene matches. Looked up from germline, CDR1 is KGHSH and CDR2 is LQKENI.

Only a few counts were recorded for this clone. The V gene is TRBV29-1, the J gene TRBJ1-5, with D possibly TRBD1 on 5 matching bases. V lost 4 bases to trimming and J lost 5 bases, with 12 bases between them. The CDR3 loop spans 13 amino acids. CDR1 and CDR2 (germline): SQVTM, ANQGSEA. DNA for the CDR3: TGCAGCGTTGCCCCGACGGGGGATCAGCCCCAGCATTTT. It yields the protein CSVAPTGDQPQHF. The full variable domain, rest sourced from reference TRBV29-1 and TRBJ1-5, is SAVISQKPSRDICQRGTSLTIQCQVDSQVTMMFWYRQQPGQSLTLIATANQGSEATYESGFVIDKFPISRPNLTFSTLTVSNMSPEDSSIYLCSVAPTGDQPQHFGDGTRLSIL.

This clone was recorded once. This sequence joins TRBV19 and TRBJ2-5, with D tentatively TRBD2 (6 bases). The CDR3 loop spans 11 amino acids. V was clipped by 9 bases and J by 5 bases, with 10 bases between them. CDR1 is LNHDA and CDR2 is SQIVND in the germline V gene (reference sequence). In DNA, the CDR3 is TGTGCCAGCTCGGCGGGGGAGACCCAGTACTTC. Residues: CASSAGETQYF.

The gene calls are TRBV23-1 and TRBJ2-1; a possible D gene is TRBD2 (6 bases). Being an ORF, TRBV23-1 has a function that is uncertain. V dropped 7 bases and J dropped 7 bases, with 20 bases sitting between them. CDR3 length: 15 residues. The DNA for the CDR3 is TGCGCCAGCAAAGCTTCCGTGGCAGGGAGGAATGAGCAGTTCTTC. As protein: CASKASVAGRNEQFF.